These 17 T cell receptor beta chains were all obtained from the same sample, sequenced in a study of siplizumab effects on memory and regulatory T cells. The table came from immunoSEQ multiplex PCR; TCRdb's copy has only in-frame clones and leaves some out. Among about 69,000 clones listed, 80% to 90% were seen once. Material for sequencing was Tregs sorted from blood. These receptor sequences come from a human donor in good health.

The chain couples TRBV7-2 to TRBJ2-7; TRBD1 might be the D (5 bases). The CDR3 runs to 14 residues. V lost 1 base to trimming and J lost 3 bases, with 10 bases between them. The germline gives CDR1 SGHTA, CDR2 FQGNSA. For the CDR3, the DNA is TGTGCCAGCAGCTTAGTTGTCAGGGACTACGAGCAGTACTTC. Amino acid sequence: CASSLVVRDYEQYF.

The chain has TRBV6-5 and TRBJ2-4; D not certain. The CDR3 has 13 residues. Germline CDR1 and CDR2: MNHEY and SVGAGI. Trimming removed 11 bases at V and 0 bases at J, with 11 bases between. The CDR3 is CASRAVAKNIQYF. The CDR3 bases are TGTGCCTCCCGGGCCGTAGCCAAAAACATTCAGTACTTC.

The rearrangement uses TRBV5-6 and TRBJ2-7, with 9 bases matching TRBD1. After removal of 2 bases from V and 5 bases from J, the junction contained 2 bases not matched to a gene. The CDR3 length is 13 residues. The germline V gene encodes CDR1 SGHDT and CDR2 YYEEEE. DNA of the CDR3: TGTGCCAGCAGCTTTACAGGGGGCCACGAGCAGTACTTC. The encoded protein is CASSFTGGHEQYF.

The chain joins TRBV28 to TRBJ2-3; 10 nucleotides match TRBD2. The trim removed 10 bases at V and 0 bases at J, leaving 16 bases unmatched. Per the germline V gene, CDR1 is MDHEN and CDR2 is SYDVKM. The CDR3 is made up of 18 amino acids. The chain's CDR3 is CATRTSGSVEFSTDTQYF. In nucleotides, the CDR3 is TGTGCCACCCGGACTAGCGGTTCTGTCGAATTTAGCACAGATACGCAGTATTTT.

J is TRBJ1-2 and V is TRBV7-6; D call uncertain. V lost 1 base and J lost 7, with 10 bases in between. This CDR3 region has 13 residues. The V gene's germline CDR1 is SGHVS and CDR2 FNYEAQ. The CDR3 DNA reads TGTGCCAGCAGCTTAGGAGACACGCGTGGCTACACCTTC. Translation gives CASSLGDTRGYTF.

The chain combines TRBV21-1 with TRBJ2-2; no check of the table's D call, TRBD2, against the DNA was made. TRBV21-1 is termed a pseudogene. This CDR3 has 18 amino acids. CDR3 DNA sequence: TGTGCCAGCAGCAAAAATGGGCTAGCGGGACACCGGACCGGGGAGCTGTTTTTT. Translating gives CASSKNGLAGHRTGELFF.

In DNA form, the CDR3 reads TGCGCCAGCAGCCCCGGGACTAGCGGACGAGGCGGGGAGCTGTTTTTT. Its protein product is CASSPGTSGRGGELFF. The rearrangement joins TRBV5-1 to TRBJ2-2, with 11 positions matching TRBD2. Unmatched junction bases numbered 9, after V lost 4 bases and J lost 7 bases. The CDR3 is made up of 16 amino acids. Per the germline V gene, CDR1 is SGHRS and CDR2 is YFSETQ.

The DNA of the CDR3 is TGCGCCAGCAGTGATCGAGCTGGTGGACTAGGCACCGGGGAGCTGTTTTTT. It codes for CASSDRAGGLGTGELFF. This chain connects TRBV10-2 to TRBJ2-2; 7 bases align to TRBD2. This CDR3 is 17 amino acids long. V lost 3 bases, J lost 4 bases, and 11 bases stayed unmatched. Germline CDR1 WSHSY, CDR2 SAAADI.

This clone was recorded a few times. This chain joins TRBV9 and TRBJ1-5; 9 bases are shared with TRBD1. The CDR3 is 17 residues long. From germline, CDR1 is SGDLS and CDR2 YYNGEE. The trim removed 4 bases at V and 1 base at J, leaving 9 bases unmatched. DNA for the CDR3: TGTGCCAGCAGCATCGGGACAGGGAGGGAGAGCAATCAGCCCCAGCATTTT. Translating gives CASSIGTGRESNQPQHF.

CDR3 nucleotides: TGTGCCAGTAGTTGGCCGGGACGGAAAGCTTTCTTT. Translation gives CASSWPGRKAFF. V and J are TRBV19 and TRBJ1-1, with D possibly TRBD1 on 5 matching bases. Germline CDR1 is LNHDA and CDR2 is SQIVND (reference sequence). The CDR3 has 12 residues. The V gene lost 5 bases and the J gene lost 9 bases, with 13 bases spanning the gap. Combining the CDR3 with reference TRBV19 and TRBJ1-1 gives the whole variable domain DGGITQSPKYLFRKEGQNVTLSCEQNLNHDAMYWYRQDPGQGLRLIYYSQIVNDFQKGDIAEGYSVSREKKESFPLTVTSAQKNPTAFYLCASSWPGRKAFFGQGTRLTVV.

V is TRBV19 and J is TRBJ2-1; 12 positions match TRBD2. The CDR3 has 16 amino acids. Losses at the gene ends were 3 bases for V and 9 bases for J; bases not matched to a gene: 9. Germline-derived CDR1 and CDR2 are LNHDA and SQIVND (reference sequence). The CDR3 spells CASSISWTSGMGEQFF. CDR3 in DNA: TGTGCCAGTAGTATTTCTTGGACTAGCGGGATGGGTGAGCAGTTCTTC.

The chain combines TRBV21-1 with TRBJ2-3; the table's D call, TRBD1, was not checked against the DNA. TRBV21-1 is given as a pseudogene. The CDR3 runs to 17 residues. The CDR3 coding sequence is TGTGCCAGCAGCAGGCTCAAGTGGCAGGGGGCTGGGGATACGCAGTATTTT. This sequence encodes CASSRLKWQGAGDTQYF.

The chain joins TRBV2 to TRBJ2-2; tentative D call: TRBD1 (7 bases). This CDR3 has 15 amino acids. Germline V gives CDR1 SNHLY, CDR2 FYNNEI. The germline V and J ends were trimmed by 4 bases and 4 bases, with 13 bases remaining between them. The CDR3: CASSGAGGGTGELFF. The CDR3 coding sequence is TGTGCCAGCAGTGGTGCAGGGGGAGGCACCGGGGAGCTGTTTTTT.

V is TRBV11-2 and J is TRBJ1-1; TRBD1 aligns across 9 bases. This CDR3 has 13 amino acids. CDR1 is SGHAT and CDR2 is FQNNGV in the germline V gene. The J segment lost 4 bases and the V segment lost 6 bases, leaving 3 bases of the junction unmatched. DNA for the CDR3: TGTGCCAGCAGTAAACAGGGGGCCACTGAAGCTTTCTTT. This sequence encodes CASSKQGATEAFF.

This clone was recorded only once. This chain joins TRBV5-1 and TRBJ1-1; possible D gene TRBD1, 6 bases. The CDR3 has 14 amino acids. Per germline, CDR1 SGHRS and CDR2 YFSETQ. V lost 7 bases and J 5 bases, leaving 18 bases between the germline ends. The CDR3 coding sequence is TGCGCCAGCTCACAGGGATGGATAGCGACTGAAGCTTTCTTT. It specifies CASSQGWIATEAFF. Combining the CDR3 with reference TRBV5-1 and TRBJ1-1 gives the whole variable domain KAGVTQTPRYLIKTRGQQVTLSCSPISGHRSVSWYQQTPGQGLQFLFEYFSETQRNKGNFPGRFSGRQFSNSRSEMNVSTLELGDSALYLCASSQGWIATEAFFGQGTRLTVV.

The CDR3 spells CASQYGGGLLTNEKLFF. As DNA, the CDR3 is TGTGCCAGCCAATACGGGGGAGGTCTTTTAACTAATGAAAAACTGTTTTTT. V is TRBV28 and J is TRBJ1-4; tentatively, D is TRBD1 (5 bases). Trimming left V 8 bases short and J 1 base short, with 20 bases between. Germline CDR1 reads MDHEN; CDR2 reads SYDVKM. The CDR3 loop spans 17 amino acids.

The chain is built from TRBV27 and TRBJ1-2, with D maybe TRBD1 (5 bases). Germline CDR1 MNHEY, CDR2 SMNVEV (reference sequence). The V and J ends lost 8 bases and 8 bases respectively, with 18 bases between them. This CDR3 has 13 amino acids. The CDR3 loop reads CASGDAYLRGYTF. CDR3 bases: TGTGCCAGCGGGGACGCCTATCTAAGAGGCTACACCTTC.